What follows are 12 T cell receptor beta chains derived from one specimen sequenced in a study of T-cell memory formation after mild COVID-19. TCRdb analysed the 5' RACE reads with MiXCR anew, one entry per CDR3 protein. The sample includes approximately 500,000 distinct CDR3 sequences, around 27% seen only once; the top ten take around an eighth. The sample comprised PBMCs or a T cell subset sorted from them (not recorded which). These receptors were taken from an adult woman who had mild COVID-19 (a few samples of this study predate the infection). Cell type and time point are not known.

V and J are TRBV27 and TRBJ2-7, with TRBD1 identical over 8 bases. Germline V gene data show CDR1 as MNHEY and CDR2 as SMNVEV (reference sequence). V was pared by 7 bases and J by 2 bases, with 7 bases of the junction left unmatched. There are 14 residues in the CDR3. CDR3 amino acids: CASTQDRGPYEQYF. DNA of the CDR3: TGTGCCAGCACCCAAGACAGGGGCCCCTACGAGCAGTACTTC.

CDR3 residues: CASSEGQDHQPQHF. CDR3 nucleotides: TGTGCCAGCAGCGAAGGACAGGATCATCAGCCCCAGCATTTT. The chain links TRBV7-9 to TRBJ1-5; 7 bases fit TRBD1. The germline CDR1 and CDR2 sequences are SEHNR and FQNEAQ (reference sequence). V lost 5 bases and J lost 5; bases outside the gene matches: 6. CDR3 length: 14 amino acids.

The chain employs TRBV12-3 or TRBV12-4 and TRBJ2-5; TRBD2 is a possible D gene (6 bases). Deletions cut 1 base from V and 2 bases from J, with 11 bases between. The CDR3 length is 15 residues. The CDR3 DNA follows: TGTGCCAGCAGTTTAGGGGGACTGATACAAGAGACCCAGTACTTC. It yields the protein CASSLGGLIQETQYF.

This chain links TRBV4-1 with TRBJ2-1; D is perhaps TRBD2 (5 bases). V was pared by 3 bases and J by 12 bases, with 15 bases between. Germline V gene data show CDR1 as MGHRA and CDR2 as YSYEKL. CDR3 length equals 13 residues. CDR3 sequence: CASSHIGLIGQFF. In nucleotides, the CDR3 is TGCGCCAGCAGCCACATTGGACTCATAGGGCAGTTCTTC.

The rearrangement links TRBV20-1 to TRBJ1-5; the D gene is possibly TRBD1 (6 bases). Between the trimmed V and J ends, which lost 5 bases and 0 bases, there was a span of 14 bases. The CDR3 length is 15 residues. CDR1 is DFQATT and CDR2 is SNEGSKA in the germline V gene (reference sequence). CDR3 nucleotide sequence: TGCAGTGCTCCCTCTCACAGGGATAGCAATCAGCCCCAGCATTTT. This codes for CSAPSHRDSNQPQHF.

V gene TRBV4-3 combines with J gene TRBJ1-2; D is undetermined. Trimming pared 3 bases from V and 0 bases from J, leaving 8 bases between. From germline, CDR1 is LGHNA and CDR2 YSLEER. CDR3 length equals 14 residues. The CDR3 DNA sequence: TGCGCCAGCAGCCAGGAGTCCACTAACTATGGCTACACCTTC. Translating gives CASSQESTNYGYTF.

This clonotype was observed a handful of times. The CDR3 protein is CASSQGGRGTDTQYF. Written as DNA, the CDR3 is TGTGCCAGCAGCCAGGGCGGGAGAGGCACAGATACGCAGTATTTT. The V and J genes are TRBV3-1 and TRBJ2-3; 7 positions agree with TRBD2. Unmatched junction bases numbered 4, after V lost 3 bases and J lost 1 base. Germline CDR1 LGHDT, CDR2 YNNKEL (reference sequence). This CDR3 is 15 amino acids long.

This clonotype came up once. The rearrangement joins TRBV20-1 to TRBJ1-6, with D possibly matching TRBD1 (5 bases). V was pared by 6 bases and J by 7 bases, with 16 bases between. The CDR3 runs to 14 residues. CDR1 and CDR2 from the germline V gene are DFQATT and SNEGSKA (reference sequence). The CDR3 nucleotides read TGCAGTGCCTCCGACGGACATCCGAATTCACCCCTCCACTTT. Protein: CSASDGHPNSPLHF.

This chain joins TRBV7-2 and TRBJ2-2; D call uncertain. V lost 1 base, J lost 7 bases, and 7 bases lay in between. The CDR3 has 13 amino acids. CDR1 is SGHTA, CDR2 FQGNSA, per germline. CDR3 region: CASSLEVVGELFF. DNA for the CDR3: TGTGCCAGCAGCTTAGAAGTTGTCGGGGAGCTGTTTTTT.

This clonotype was seen a handful of times. The chain carries TRBV5-1 and TRBJ2-5, with 7 bases that match TRBD1. Germline V gives CDR1 SGHRS, CDR2 YFSETQ. The CDR3 sequence is 13 residues long. The V and J ends lost 6 bases and 5 bases, in that order; junction bases with no gene match: 7. CDR3 in DNA: TGCGCCAGCACCCAACAGGGGCTGGAGACCCAGTACTTC. It is translated as CASTQQGLETQYF.

This chain joins TRBV5-1 and TRBJ2-7; no reliable D call. The CDR3 loop spans 14 amino acids. The germline V and J ends were trimmed by 4 bases and 1 base, with 12 bases remaining between them. CDR1 SGHRS and CDR2 YFSETQ come from the germline V gene. CDR3 sequence reads: CASSGALRSYEQYF. In DNA, the CDR3 is TGCGCCAGCAGCGGAGCATTGCGGTCCTACGAGCAGTACTTC. Complete variable domain (other parts from reference TRBV5-1 and TRBJ2-7): KAGVTQTPRYLIKTRGQQVTLSCSPISGHRSVSWYQQTPGQGLQFLFEYFSETQRNKGNFPGRFSGRQFSNSRSEMNVSTLELGDSALYLCASSGALRSYEQYFGPGTRLTVT.

The CDR3 loop is CASSRGAGNTEAFF. The CDR3 DNA is TGCGCCAGCAGCCGAGGGGCGGGGAACACTGAAGCTTTCTTT. The J gene is TRBJ1-1, the V gene TRBV4-1; possible D gene TRBD1, 5 bases. Trimming took off 4 bases at V and 1 base at J, with 10 bases between the two ends. Germline CDR1 MGHRA, CDR2 YSYEKL. The CDR3 extends over 14 amino acids.